This T cell receptor beta chain is from a study of T cells in Graves' hyperthyroidism and ophthalmopathy. This clonotype was seen many times. This CDR3 has 15 residues. Germline-derived CDR1 and CDR2 are KGHDR and SFDVKD. V dropped 3 bases and J dropped 6; count of bases not matched to a gene: 5. Researchers defined stable Graves' hyperthyroidism as no ophthalmopathy progression within 18 months. Pregnant or lactating patients were excluded, as were those with uncontrolled infection or other autoimmune disease. Researchers amplified the TCR beta CDR3 regions from RNA transcripts. Researchers ran a first-round RT-PCR on the TCR CDR3 using the HTBI primer set. TCRdb analysed the multiplex PCR reads with MiXCR anew, one entry per CDR3 protein. The table has about 210,000 distinct CDR3 sequences, around 19% seen once.

The receptor's source is a man aged 40-55 years with Graves' hyperthyroidism. The V gene is TRBV24-1, the J gene TRBJ1-5; 9 bases fit TRBD1. The sample was blood. In DNA, the CDR3 is TGTGCCACCAGTGATCCGGGACAGGGAATTCAGCCCCAGCATTTT. Protein: CATSDPGQGIQPQHF.